This T cell receptor (beta chain) was captured by sequencing in a study of cytomegalovirus exposure and HLA in healthy donors. Study summary: From donors who were HLA-typed, an early data release held approximately 80 million unique TCRs.

Germline CDR1 is LNHDA and CDR2 is SQIVND (reference sequence). The V gene end was trimmed by 5 bases and the J gene end by 0 bases; junction bases not matched to a gene: 0. This CDR3 spans 15 amino acids. Remarks on this clone: The antigen is unknown.

Overall study results and limits: For most TCR beta V segments, an earlier analysis put the productive rate at about 90% or about 30% of the time. The investigators catalogued 150 to 200 TCR beta chains as cytomegalovirus-associated.

PCR was performed using 60 Vbeta and 13 Jbeta primers. Generated by immunoSEQ multiplex PCR, the TCRdb table keeps only in-frame clones and is missing some. The profile shows about 100,000 clones, 79% of them singletons. Each donor was nominally healthy when sampled (though unrecorded immune exposures were likely). This clonotype was sampled from a female donor in good health and CMV-seropositive. This chain uses TRBV19 with TRBJ2-7, with TRBD2 identical over 14 bases. The sequenced sample consisted of PBMCs. The CDR3 region has the DNA TGTGCCAGTAGTGGGACTAGCGGGAGCTCCTACGAGCAGTACTTC. Residues: CASSGTSGSSYEQYF.